A single TCR beta chain is shown here with its context. Its antigen is not identified. The data stem from a study of cytomegalovirus exposure and HLA in healthy donors. Regarding the study as a whole: TCR clusters originating in the first cohort tended to co-occur in the 110 or so validation repertoires, according to a later analysis. TCR beta chains numbering more than 150 were designated cytomegalovirus-associated.

Method: immunoSEQ multiplex PCR; TCRdb's copy keeps in-frame clones and lacks some. The table records about 110,000 clones, over 75% of them present only once. Germline-derived CDR1 and CDR2 are SEHNR and FQNEAQ (reference sequence). The V gene lost 4 bases and the J gene lost 12 bases, with 7 bases spanning the gap. This CDR3 contains 11 residues. The chain has TRBV7-9 and TRBJ1-6; unclear D gene. The specimen was PBMCs. The TCR originated in a young woman in good health and CMV-seronegative. The DNA for the CDR3 is TGTGCCAGCAGCTCGGAGGAACCCCTCCACTTT. Amino acids: CASSSEEPLHF.